This TCR beta chain was sequenced in a study of blood T cell repertoires in COVID-19. CDR1 is SGHAT and CDR2 is FQNNGV in the germline V gene. The CDR3 has 13 residues. V dropped 1 base and J dropped 5; count of bases not matched to a gene: 0. Sequencing used immunoSEQ multiplex PCR; TCRdb keeps in-frame clones, though not all of them. The sample comprises roughly 200,000 clones, approximately 80% of which are singletons, and 27% rests with the top ten. The chain employs TRBV11-2 and TRBJ2-5; 8 bases map to TRBD2. The specimen sequenced was peripheral blood. The receptor's source is a man in his forties with acute or convalescent COVID-19. CDR3 sequence reads: CASSLGLAETQYF. The CDR3 DNA reads TGTGCCAGCAGCTTAGGACTAGCGGAGACCCAGTACTTC.